The 30 T cell receptor beta chains presented below share a single source sample, sequenced in a study of cytomegalovirus exposure and HLA in healthy donors. PCR primers comprised 60 Vbeta and 13 Jbeta primers. Generated by immunoSEQ multiplex PCR, the TCRdb table keeps only in-frame clones and is missing some. Of some 90,000 clones listed, about 86% are singletons. The specimen was PBMCs. These receptor sequences come from a woman aged 65 to 85 in good health and CMV-seropositive.

The V call is TRBV2, the J call TRBJ2-1; TRBD2 agrees at 10 bases. CDR3 length: 14 residues. The V and J ends lost 6 bases and 7 bases, in that order; junction bases with no gene match: 6. Germline loops: CDR1 SNHLY, CDR2 FYNNEI. CDR3 sequence (DNA): TGTGCCAGCAGGGGGGCTAGCGGGAGAAATGAGCAGTTCTTC. Its translation is CASRGASGRNEQFF. Combining the CDR3 with reference TRBV2 and TRBJ2-1 gives the whole variable domain EPEVTQTPSHQVTQMGQEVILRCVPISNHLYFYWYRQILGQKVEFLVSFYNNEISEKSEIFDDQFSVERPDGSNFTLKIRSTKLEDSAMYFCASRGASGRNEQFFGPGTRLTVL.

The chain links TRBV25-1 to TRBJ2-1, with D perhaps TRBD2 (6 bases). Trimming shortened V by 4 bases and J by 9 bases, and 13 bases separated the two germline ends. In germline, CDR1 is MGHDK, CDR2 SYGVNS. The CDR3 extends over 13 amino acids. The CDR3 reads CASSGPMGGEQFF. Written as DNA, the CDR3 is TGTGCCAGCAGTGGGCCCATGGGGGGTGAGCAGTTCTTC.

The V gene is TRBV15, the J gene TRBJ1-3, with D possibly being TRBD1 (6 bases). The CDR3 totals 16 residues. Germline-derived CDR1 and CDR2 are LNHNV and YYDKDF (reference sequence). Trimming left V 3 bases short and J 2 bases short, with 14 bases between. The CDR3 region has the DNA TGTGCCACCAGCAGGGGCCCCCAGGGGACTGGAAACACCATATATTTT. Amino acids: CATSRGPQGTGNTIYF.

The chain carries TRBV7-9 and TRBJ2-7; the D gene is possibly TRBD1 (5 bases). Between the trimmed V and J ends, which lost 5 bases and 3 bases, there was a span of 17 bases. The CDR3 covers 15 residues. Germline V CDR1 and CDR2: SEHNR, FQNEAQ (reference sequence). The CDR3 coding sequence is TGTGCCAGCAGCCTTAGCAGGGTAGCCTTCTACGAGCAGTACTTC. Translated: CASSLSRVAFYEQYF.

V usage is TRBV5-4 and J usage is TRBJ1-3; D call uncertain. The CDR3 totals 15 residues. Trimming took 1 base from V and 4 from J, leaving 12 bases between them. CDR1 SGHNT and CDR2 YYREEE come from the germline V gene (reference sequence). CDR3 bases: TGTGCCAGCAGCTTGTCACAGTCGGAAGGAAACACCATATATTTT. It yields the protein CASSLSQSEGNTIYF.

This clone was detected a few times. V and J are TRBV5-6 and TRBJ1-4; D perhaps matches TRBD1 (6 bases). The CDR3 is 14 amino acids. Germline CDR1 and CDR2: SGHDT and YYEEEE. V was clipped by 0 bases and J by 8 bases, with 11 bases between them. CDR3 residues: CASSLDRVGEKLFF. In nucleotides, the CDR3 is TGTGCCAGCAGCTTGGACAGGGTTGGAGAAAAACTGTTTTTT. The full variable domain, its missing parts supplied by reference TRBV5-6 and TRBJ1-4, is DAGVTQSPTHLIKTRGQQVTLRCSPKSGHDTVSWYQQALGQGPQFIFQYYEEEERQRGNFPDRFSGHQFPNYSSELNVNALLLGDSALYLCASSLDRVGEKLFFGSGTQLSVL.

This chain connects TRBV11-3 to TRBJ2-2; 9 bases match TRBD2. Germline V CDR1 and CDR2: SGHNT, YENEEA. CDR3 size: 15 residues. V trimming: 8 bases; J trimming: 3 bases; junction bases outside the gene matches: 7. The CDR3 loop reads CASGLAGSYTGELFF. The DNA for the CDR3 is TGTGCCAGCGGGCTAGCGGGGTCTTACACCGGGGAGCTGTTTTTT.

The chain combines TRBV15 with TRBJ1-2, with 7 bases matching TRBD1. Trimming cost V 0 bases and J 8 bases; bases outside gene matches: 12. The CDR3 has 16 amino acids. CDR1 is LNHNV and CDR2 is YYDKDF in the germline V gene (reference sequence). The CDR3 reads CATSRDRVGGFEGYTF. DNA for the CDR3: TGTGCCACCAGCAGAGATAGGGTAGGGGGCTTTGAGGGCTACACCTTC.

The CDR3 spells CSVRVPEETQYF. CDR3 coding DNA: TGCAGCGTAAGAGTGCCCGAAGAGACCCAGTACTTC. The chain is built from TRBV29-1 and TRBJ2-5; D call uncertain. The V end was cut by 6 bases, the J end by 3 bases, with 11 bases between. The CDR3 spans 12 residues. The germline V gene has CDR1 SQVTM and CDR2 ANQGSEA.

The table lists this clone with a count of one. The rearrangement links TRBV28 to TRBJ2-5; TRBD1 agrees at 9 bases. The DNA end favors TRBJ2-7, so the J call may be wrong. The CDR3 loop spans 14 amino acids. From germline, CDR1 is MDHEN and CDR2 SYDVKM. The chain's CDR3 is CASRRQGGTYEQYF. CDR3 sequence (DNA): TGTGCCAGCAGAAGACAGGGGGGGACCTACGAGCAGTACTTC.

This chain links TRBV2 with TRBJ2-7; D is uncertain. The ends were cut back, 5 bases at V and 2 bases at J, with 7 bases in the middle. The CDR3 totals 12 residues. CDR1 is SNHLY and CDR2 is FYNNEI in the germline V gene. The CDR3 bases are TGTGCCAGCAGTCCTTCTGCCTACGAGCAGTACTTC. It encodes CASSPSAYEQYF.

The chain uses TRBV19 and TRBJ1-5; tentative D call: TRBD1 (6 bases). The ends were cut back, 1 base at V and 5 bases at J, with 12 bases in the middle. From germline, CDR1 is LNHDA and CDR2 SQIVND (reference sequence). The CDR3 consists of 15 residues. The CDR3 DNA reads as TGTGCCAGTAGTATAGGTGGCAGGGGAGATCAGCCCCAGCATTTT. Amino acid sequence: CASSIGGRGDQPQHF.

This clone has only a few counts. The rearrangement links TRBV5-1 to TRBJ1-2, with a possible D match to TRBD1 (6 bases). Germline-derived CDR1 and CDR2 are SGHRS and YFSETQ. The CDR3 is 14 residues long. V was shortened by 4 bases and J by 2 bases, with 12 bases between the two germline ends. CDR3 coding DNA: TGCGCCAGCAGCCTCGGGGGGACAAACTATGGCTACACCTTC. It codes for CASSLGGTNYGYTF.

The CDR3 coding sequence is TGTGCCAGCAATCCCGGGACAAAGAACACTGAAGCTTTCTTT. It translates to CASNPGTKNTEAFF. The V call is TRBV28, the J call TRBJ1-1; D is possibly TRBD1 (6 bases). V lost 7 bases and J lost 1, with 13 bases in between. The CDR3 is 14 amino acids. Germline CDR1 MDHEN, CDR2 SYDVKM.

The chain couples TRBV7-6 to TRBJ2-2; D is possibly TRBD2 (7 bases). Germline V gene data show CDR1 as SGHVS and CDR2 as FNYEAQ. CDR3 length equals 13 residues. Trimming cost V 10 bases and J 4 bases, with 13 bases left between them. The CDR3 here is CAIGGAGTGELFF. CDR3 coding DNA: TGTGCCATAGGGGGGGCCGGCACCGGGGAGCTGTTTTTT.

The CDR3 is CASSVTKNNEQFF. DNA for the CDR3: TGTGCCAGCAGTGTAACTAAAAACAATGAGCAGTTCTTC. The genes are TRBV6-1 and TRBJ2-1; D remains unclear. The CDR3 spans 13 residues. In germline, CDR1 is MNHNS, CDR2 SASEGT. Deletions cut 4 bases from V and 5 bases from J, with 9 bases between.

This clone is a singleton in its sample. The chain joins TRBV30 to TRBJ1-2; the D gene is possibly TRBD1 (6 bases). Trimming took off 1 base at V and 1 base at J, with 7 bases between the two ends. Germline CDR1 is GTSNPN and CDR2 is SVGIG (reference sequence). The CDR3 contains 13 residues. The CDR3, as DNA: TGTGCCTGGAGTGAGGACAGTAACTATGGCTACACCTTC. Residues: CAWSEDSNYGYTF.

The chain links TRBV19 to TRBJ2-5, with D possibly TRBD1 on 5 matching bases. The J call may be faulty, since TRBJ2-7 better matches the DNA end. The CDR3 contains 14 residues. Germline CDR1 reads LNHDA; CDR2 reads SQIVND (reference sequence). CDR3 sequence reads: CASSMGQGSYEQYF. The CDR3 DNA follows: TGTGCCAGTAGTATGGGCCAGGGCTCCTACGAGCAGTACTTC.

The V gene is TRBV9, the J gene TRBJ1-5, with TRBD1 matching 8 bases. This CDR3 spans 15 amino acids. Germline CDR1 reads SGDLS; CDR2 reads YYNGEE. Unmatched junction bases numbered 4, after V lost 0 bases and J lost 5 bases. The CDR3 coding sequence is TGTGCCAGCAGCGTAGCGGGACAGGTAGATCAGCCCCAGCATTTT. Protein: CASSVAGQVDQPQHF.

This chain connects TRBV29-1 to TRBJ1-6, with D uncertain. The CDR3 totals 13 residues. Germline lookup yields CDR1 SQVTM and CDR2 ANQGSEA. V lost 1 base and J 10 bases, leaving 11 bases between the germline ends. CDR3 bases: TGCAGCGTTGAAGTAGTTTCCGGGTCACCCCTCCACTTT. Translated: CSVEVVSGSPLHF.

The chain uses TRBV28 and TRBJ2-6; the D is unclear. V lost 5 bases and J 0 bases, leaving 8 bases between the germline ends. CDR3 length: 15 residues. Germline CDR1 MDHEN, CDR2 SYDVKM. The DNA of the CDR3 is TGTGCCAGCAGTGGCGGCATCTCTGGGGCCAACGTCCTGACTTTC. Translation: CASSGGISGANVLTF.

The genes are TRBV4-3 and TRBJ2-3, with 8 bases lining up with TRBD2. V dropped 0 bases and J dropped 3; count of bases not matched to a gene: 8. CDR3 size: 17 residues. Germline V gene sequence: CDR1 LGHNA, CDR2 YSLEER. In DNA form, the CDR3 reads TGCGCCAGCAGCCAAGATACGAGCGGGAGAGGTACAGATACGCAGTATTTT. The encoded protein is CASSQDTSGRGTDTQYF.

The genes are TRBV4-2 and TRBJ2-7; 7 bases agree with TRBD1. Germline V gene lookup returns CDR1 LGHNA and CDR2 YNFKEQ. The J segment lost 4 bases and the V segment lost 4 bases, leaving 10 bases of the junction unmatched. The CDR3 is made up of 15 amino acids. The CDR3 DNA follows: TGTGCCAGCAGCCCCCAATTGACAGGGCAATACGAGCAGTACTTC. Translation gives CASSPQLTGQYEQYF.

The chain links TRBV4-2 to TRBJ2-3, with 8 bases that match TRBD2. Per germline, CDR1 LGHNA and CDR2 YNFKEQ. This CDR3 has 16 residues. The V segment lost 1 base and the J segment 2 bases; nucleotides outside the gene matches: 5. The CDR3 nucleotides are TGTGCCAGCAGCCAAGTTTCAGCGGGAGACACAGATACGCAGTATTTT. Amino acids: CASSQVSAGDTDTQYF.

The chain has TRBV7-9 and TRBJ1-1; TRBD1 aligns across 10 bases. V shed 6 bases and J 7 bases; nucleotides not matched to a gene: 8. In germline, CDR1 is SEHNR, CDR2 FQNEAQ (reference sequence). The CDR3 covers 14 residues. This CDR3 reads CASSSGQGIGEAFF. The CDR3 DNA follows: TGTGCCAGCAGTTCGGGACAGGGGATAGGTGAAGCTTTCTTT.

This sequence joins TRBV6-6 and TRBJ2-1, with D possibly TRBD2 on 6 matching bases. Trimming pared 7 bases from V and 9 bases from J, leaving 19 bases between. Germline CDR1 reads MNHNY; CDR2 reads SVGAGI (reference sequence). CDR3 size: 14 residues. The CDR3 sequence: CASIGGTPVGEQFF. CDR3 in DNA: TGTGCCAGCATCGGCGGGACTCCGGTGGGTGAGCAGTTCTTC.

The rearrangement links TRBV15 to TRBJ2-1, with 9 positions matching TRBD2. The CDR3 is 16 residues long. CDR1 is LNHNV, CDR2 YYDKDF, per germline (reference sequence). After removal of 5 bases from V and 3 bases from J, the junction contained 8 bases not matched to a gene. The CDR3 DNA sequence: TGTGCCACCAGCGGCCGACTAGCGGCTCTCTACAATGAGCAGTTCTTC. This encodes CATSGRLAALYNEQFF.

The chain couples TRBV7-2 to TRBJ1-5, with unresolved D. The CDR3 consists of 15 residues. Germline assignment: CDR1 SGHTA and CDR2 FQGNSA. The germline V and J ends were trimmed by 0 bases and 3 bases, with 9 bases remaining between them. In nucleotides, the CDR3 is TGTGCCAGCAGCTTAGCCTCAGTGTACAATCAGCCCCAGCATTTT. Protein product: CASSLASVYNQPQHF.

The V and J genes are TRBV6-1 and TRBJ1-2; TRBD1 aligns across 8 bases. The V gene end was trimmed by 3 bases and the J gene end by 6 bases; junction bases not matched to a gene: 12. From germline, CDR1 is MNHNS and CDR2 SASEGT. The CDR3 is 16 residues long. CDR3 sequence (DNA): TGTGCCAGCAGTGAGGAGATTGACAGGGGTAGGGATGGCTACACCTTC. As protein: CASSEEIDRGRDGYTF.

V usage is TRBV11-2 and J usage is TRBJ2-7, with D possibly being TRBD1 (6 bases). The V and J ends lost 5 bases and 3 bases respectively, with 17 bases between them. This CDR3 is 15 amino acids long. Germline CDR1 is SGHAT and CDR2 is FQNNGV. The CDR3 spells CASSLLPGQNYEQYF. The CDR3 DNA is TGTGCCAGCAGCCTACTCCCCGGACAGAACTACGAGCAGTACTTC.